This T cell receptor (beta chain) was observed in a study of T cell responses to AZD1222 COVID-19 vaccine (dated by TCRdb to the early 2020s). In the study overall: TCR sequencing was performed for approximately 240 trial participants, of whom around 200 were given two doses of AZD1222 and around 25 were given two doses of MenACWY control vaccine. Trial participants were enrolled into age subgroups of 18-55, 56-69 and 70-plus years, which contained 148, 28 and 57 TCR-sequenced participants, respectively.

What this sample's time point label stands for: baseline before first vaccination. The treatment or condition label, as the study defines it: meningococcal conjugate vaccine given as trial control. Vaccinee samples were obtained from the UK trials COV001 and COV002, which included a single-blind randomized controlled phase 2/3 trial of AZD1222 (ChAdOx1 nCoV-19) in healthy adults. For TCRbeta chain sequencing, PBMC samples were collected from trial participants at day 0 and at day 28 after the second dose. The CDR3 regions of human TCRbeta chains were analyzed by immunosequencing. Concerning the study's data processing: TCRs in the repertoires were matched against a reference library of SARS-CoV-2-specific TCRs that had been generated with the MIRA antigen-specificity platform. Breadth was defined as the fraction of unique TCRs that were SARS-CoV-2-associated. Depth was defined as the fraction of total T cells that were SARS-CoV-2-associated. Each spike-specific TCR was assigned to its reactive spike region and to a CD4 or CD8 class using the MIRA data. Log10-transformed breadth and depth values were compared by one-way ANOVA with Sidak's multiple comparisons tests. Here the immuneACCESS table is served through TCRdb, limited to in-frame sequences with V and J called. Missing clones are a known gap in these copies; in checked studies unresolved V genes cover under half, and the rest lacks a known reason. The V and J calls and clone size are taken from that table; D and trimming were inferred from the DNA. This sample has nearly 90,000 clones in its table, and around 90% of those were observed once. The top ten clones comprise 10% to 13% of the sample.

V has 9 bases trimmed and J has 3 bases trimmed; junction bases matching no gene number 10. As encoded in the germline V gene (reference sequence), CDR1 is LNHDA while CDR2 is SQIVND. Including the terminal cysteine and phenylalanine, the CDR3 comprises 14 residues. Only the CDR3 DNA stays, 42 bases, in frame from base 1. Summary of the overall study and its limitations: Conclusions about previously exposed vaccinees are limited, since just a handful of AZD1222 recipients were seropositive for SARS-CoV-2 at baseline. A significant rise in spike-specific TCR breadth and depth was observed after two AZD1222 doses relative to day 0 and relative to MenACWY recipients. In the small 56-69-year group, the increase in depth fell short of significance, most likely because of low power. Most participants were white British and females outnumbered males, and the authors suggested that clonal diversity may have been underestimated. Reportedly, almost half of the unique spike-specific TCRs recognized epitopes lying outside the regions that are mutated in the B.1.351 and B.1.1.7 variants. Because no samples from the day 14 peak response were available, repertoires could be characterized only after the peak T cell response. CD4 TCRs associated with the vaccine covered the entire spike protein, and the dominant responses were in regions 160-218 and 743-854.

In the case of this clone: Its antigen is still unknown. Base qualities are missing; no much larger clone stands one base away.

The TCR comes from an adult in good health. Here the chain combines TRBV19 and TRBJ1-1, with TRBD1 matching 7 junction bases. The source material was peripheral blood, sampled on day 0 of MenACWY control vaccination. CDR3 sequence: CASSIVTGDTEAFF. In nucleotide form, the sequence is TGTGCCAGCTCAATTGTAACAGGGGACACTGAAGCTTTCTTT.